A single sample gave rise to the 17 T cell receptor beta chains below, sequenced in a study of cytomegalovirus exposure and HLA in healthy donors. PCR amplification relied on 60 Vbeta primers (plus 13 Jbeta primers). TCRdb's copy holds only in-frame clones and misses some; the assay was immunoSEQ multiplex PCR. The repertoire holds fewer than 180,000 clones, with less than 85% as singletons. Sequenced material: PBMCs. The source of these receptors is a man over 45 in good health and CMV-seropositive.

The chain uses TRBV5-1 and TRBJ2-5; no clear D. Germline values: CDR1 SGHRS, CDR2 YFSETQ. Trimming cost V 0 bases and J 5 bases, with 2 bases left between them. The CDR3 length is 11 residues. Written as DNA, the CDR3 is TGCGCCAGCAGCTTGGCGGAGACCCAGTACTTC. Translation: CASSLAETQYF.

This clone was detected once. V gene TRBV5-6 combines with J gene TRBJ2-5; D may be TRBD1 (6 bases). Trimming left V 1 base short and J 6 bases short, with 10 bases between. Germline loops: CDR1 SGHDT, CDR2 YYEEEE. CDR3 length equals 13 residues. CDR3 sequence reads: CASSLKGVKTQYF. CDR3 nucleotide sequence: TGTGCCAGCAGCTTGAAGGGGGTGAAGACCCAGTACTTC.

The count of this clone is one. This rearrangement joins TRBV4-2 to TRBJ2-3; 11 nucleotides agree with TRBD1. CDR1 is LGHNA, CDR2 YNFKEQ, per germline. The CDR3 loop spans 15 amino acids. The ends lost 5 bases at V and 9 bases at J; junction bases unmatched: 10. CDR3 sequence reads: CASSGSGQGAGTQYF. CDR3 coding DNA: TGTGCCAGCAGCGGTTCCGGACAGGGGGCAGGCACGCAGTATTTT.

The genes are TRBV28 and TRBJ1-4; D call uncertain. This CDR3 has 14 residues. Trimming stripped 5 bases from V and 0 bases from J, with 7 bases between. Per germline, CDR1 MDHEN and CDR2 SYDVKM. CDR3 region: CASSSGATNEKLFF. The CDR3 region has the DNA TGTGCCAGCAGTAGCGGGGCAACTAATGAAAAACTGTTTTTT.

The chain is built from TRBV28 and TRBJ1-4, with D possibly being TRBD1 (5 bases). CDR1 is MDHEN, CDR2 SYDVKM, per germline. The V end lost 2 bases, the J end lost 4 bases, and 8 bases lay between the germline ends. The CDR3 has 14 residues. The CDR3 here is CASSLRQNNEKLFF. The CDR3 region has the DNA TGTGCCAGCAGTTTAAGACAGAATAATGAAAAACTGTTTTTT.

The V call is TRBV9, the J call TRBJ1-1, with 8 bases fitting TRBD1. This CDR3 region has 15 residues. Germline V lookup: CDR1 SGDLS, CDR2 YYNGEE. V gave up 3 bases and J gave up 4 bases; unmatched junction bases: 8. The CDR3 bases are TGTGCCAGCAGCGCAACGACAGGGGAAGGCACTGAAGCTTTCTTT. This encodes CASSATTGEGTEAFF.

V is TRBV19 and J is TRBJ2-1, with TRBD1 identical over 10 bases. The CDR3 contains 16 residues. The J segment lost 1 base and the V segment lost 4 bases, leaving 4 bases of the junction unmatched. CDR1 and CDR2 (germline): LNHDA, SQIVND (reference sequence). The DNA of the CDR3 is TGTGCCAGTAGTACCCTGGGACAGGGGTCCTACAATGAGCAGTTCTTC. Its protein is CASSTLGQGSYNEQFF.

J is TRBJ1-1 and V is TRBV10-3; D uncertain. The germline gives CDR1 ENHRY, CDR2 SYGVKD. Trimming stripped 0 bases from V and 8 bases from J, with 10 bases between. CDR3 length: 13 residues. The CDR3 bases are TGTGCCATCAGTGAGTCGGGAGCAGTAGAAGCTTTCTTT. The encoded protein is CAISESGAVEAFF.

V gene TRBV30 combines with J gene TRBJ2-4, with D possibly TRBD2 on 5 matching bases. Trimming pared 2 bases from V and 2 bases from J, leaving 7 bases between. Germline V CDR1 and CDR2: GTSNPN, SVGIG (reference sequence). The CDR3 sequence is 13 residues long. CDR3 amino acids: CAWSRDSKNIQYF. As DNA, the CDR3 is TGTGCCTGGAGTCGGGATTCCAAAAACATTCAGTACTTC.

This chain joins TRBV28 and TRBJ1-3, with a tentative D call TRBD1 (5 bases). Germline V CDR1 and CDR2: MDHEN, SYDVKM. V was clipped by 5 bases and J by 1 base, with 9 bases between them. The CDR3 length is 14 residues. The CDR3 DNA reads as TGTGCCAGCAGTCCCGGACATTCTGGAAACACCATATATTTT. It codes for CASSPGHSGNTIYF. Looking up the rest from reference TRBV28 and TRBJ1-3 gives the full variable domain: DVKVTQSSRYLVKRTGEKVFLECVQDMDHENMFWYRQDPGLGLRLIYFSYDVKMKEKGDIPEGYSVSREKKERFSLILESASTNQTSMYLCASSPGHSGNTIYFGEGSWLTVV.

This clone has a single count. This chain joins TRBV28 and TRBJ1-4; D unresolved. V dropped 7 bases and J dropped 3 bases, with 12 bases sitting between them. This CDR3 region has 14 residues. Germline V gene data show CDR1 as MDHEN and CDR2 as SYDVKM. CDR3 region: CASIPRVSNEKLFF. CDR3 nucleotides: TGTGCCAGCATCCCGCGAGTGTCTAATGAAAAACTGTTTTTT.

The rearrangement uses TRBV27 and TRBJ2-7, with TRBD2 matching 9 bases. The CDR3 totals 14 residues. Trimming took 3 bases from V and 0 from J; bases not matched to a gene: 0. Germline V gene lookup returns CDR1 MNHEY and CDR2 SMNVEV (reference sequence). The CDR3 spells CASSFSGSSYEQYF. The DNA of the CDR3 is TGTGCCAGCAGTTTTAGCGGGAGCTCCTACGAGCAGTACTTC.

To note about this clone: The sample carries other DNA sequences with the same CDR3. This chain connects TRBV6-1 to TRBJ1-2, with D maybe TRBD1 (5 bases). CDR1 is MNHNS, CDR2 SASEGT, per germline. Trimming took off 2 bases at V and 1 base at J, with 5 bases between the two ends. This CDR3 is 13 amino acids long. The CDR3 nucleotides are TGTGCCAGCAGTGAACAGGGTAACTATGGCTACACCTTC. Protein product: CASSEQGNYGYTF.

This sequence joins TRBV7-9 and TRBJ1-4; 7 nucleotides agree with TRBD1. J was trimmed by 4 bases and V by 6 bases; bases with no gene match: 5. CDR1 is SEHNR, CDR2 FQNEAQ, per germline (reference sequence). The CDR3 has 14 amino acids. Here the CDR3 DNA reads TGTGCCAGCAGTTCCGGGACAGATAATGAAAAACTGTTTTTT. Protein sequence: CASSSGTDNEKLFF.

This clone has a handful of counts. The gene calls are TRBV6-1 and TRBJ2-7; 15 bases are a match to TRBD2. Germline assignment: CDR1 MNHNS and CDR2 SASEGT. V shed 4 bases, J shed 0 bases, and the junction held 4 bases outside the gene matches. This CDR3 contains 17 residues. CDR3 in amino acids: CASSGAGLAGGSYEQYF. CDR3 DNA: TGTGCCAGCAGTGGGGCGGGACTAGCGGGAGGCTCCTACGAGCAGTACTTC.

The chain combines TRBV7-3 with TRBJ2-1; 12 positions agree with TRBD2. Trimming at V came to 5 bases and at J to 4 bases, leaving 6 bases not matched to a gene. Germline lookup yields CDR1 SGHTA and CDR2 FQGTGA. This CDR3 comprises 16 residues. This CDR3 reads CASSRLAGEGYNEQFF. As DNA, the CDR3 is TGTGCCAGCAGCCGACTAGCGGGAGAGGGGTACAATGAGCAGTTCTTC.

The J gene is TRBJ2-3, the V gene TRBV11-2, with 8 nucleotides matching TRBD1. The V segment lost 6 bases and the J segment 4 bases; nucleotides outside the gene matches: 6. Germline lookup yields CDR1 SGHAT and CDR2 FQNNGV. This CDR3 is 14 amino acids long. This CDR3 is CASRWTGRSDTQYF. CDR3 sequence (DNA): TGTGCCAGCAGGTGGACAGGGCGGTCAGATACGCAGTATTTT.